Listed here are 32 T cell receptor beta chains from one sample, sequenced in a study of cytomegalovirus exposure and HLA in healthy donors. Primers for the PCR totalled 60 Vbeta and 13 Jbeta. The assay was immunoSEQ multiplex PCR, and TCRdb's table has in-frame clones only and misses some. The sample consists of 75,000 to 95,000 clones, roughly 63% of them appearing once. Source material: PBMCs. These TCRs come from a man between 50 and 59 years old in good health and CMV-seronegative.

The chain uses TRBV4-2 and TRBJ2-7; 10 nucleotides line up with TRBD1. Trimming took 5 bases from V and 4 from J; bases not matched to a gene: 8. This CDR3 region has 15 residues. Germline assignment: CDR1 LGHNA and CDR2 YNFKEQ. CDR3 region: CASSYRDRGFYEQYF. Here the CDR3 DNA reads TGTGCCAGCAGCTACCGGGACAGGGGTTTTTACGAGCAGTACTTC.

J is TRBJ2-7 and V is TRBV2; 10 nucleotides agree with TRBD1. The germline CDR1 and CDR2 sequences are SNHLY and FYNNEI. Trimming cost V 5 bases and J 6 bases; bases outside gene matches: 7. This CDR3 contains 14 residues. The CDR3 loop is CASSSGTGVVEQYF. As DNA, the CDR3 is TGTGCCAGCAGTTCCGGGACAGGGGTAGTCGAGCAGTACTTC.

V and J are TRBV19 and TRBJ2-1; a possible D gene is TRBD1 (7 bases). This CDR3 is built from 16 residues. V lost 0 bases to trimming and J lost 8 bases, with 17 bases between them. The germline V gene has CDR1 LNHDA and CDR2 SQIVND (reference sequence). CDR3 coding DNA: TGTGCCAGTAGTATAGAGAGGGGGTCAGGGGGGTATGAGCAGTTCTTC. It encodes CASSIERGSGGYEQFF.

The chain has TRBV5-6 and TRBJ1-2, with TRBD1 matching 8 bases. The trim removed 4 bases at V and 4 bases at J, leaving 3 bases unmatched. The V gene's germline CDR1 is SGHDT and CDR2 YYEEEE. The CDR3 covers 13 residues. The CDR3, as DNA: TGTGCCAGCAGCGACAGGGGCCCCTATGGCTACACCTTC. It specifies CASSDRGPYGYTF.

The chain combines TRBV10-3 with TRBJ1-6; D gene ambiguous. The V and J ends lost 7 bases and 7 bases respectively, with 11 bases between them. CDR1 is ENHRY, CDR2 SYGVKD, per germline. This CDR3 region has 13 residues. CDR3 in DNA: TGTGCCATCATGGGCTATCTCAATTCACCCCTCCACTTT. This translates into CAIMGYLNSPLHF.

The genes are TRBV5-6 and TRBJ1-2; TRBD1 agrees at 10 bases. Germline CDR1 reads SGHDT; CDR2 reads YYEEEE. The J segment lost 7 bases and the V segment lost 0 bases, leaving 3 bases of the junction unmatched. This CDR3 has 14 residues. The CDR3 DNA sequence: TGTGCCAGCAGCTTGGGACAGGGGGCTGGTGGCTACACCTTC. As protein: CASSLGQGAGGYTF. Full variable domain (remainder filled in from reference TRBV5-6 and TRBJ1-2): DAGVTQSPTHLIKTRGQQVTLRCSPKSGHDTVSWYQQALGQGPQFIFQYYEEEERQRGNFPDRFSGHQFPNYSSELNVNALLLGDSALYLCASSLGQGAGGYTFGSGTRLTVV.

In this sample, this clone turned up a few times. V usage is TRBV2 and J usage is TRBJ2-5, with 9 bases matching TRBD2. V was pared by 6 bases and J by 1 base, with 9 bases of the junction left unmatched. Per the germline V gene, CDR1 is SNHLY and CDR2 is FYNNEI. The CDR3 is made up of 16 amino acids. The CDR3 region has the DNA TGTGCCAGCAGCCCCACAAGCGGGAGGTTCCAAGAGACCCAGTACTTC. Its translation is CASSPTSGRFQETQYF.

The chain carries TRBV6-1 and TRBJ2-2; TRBD2 matches at 11 bases. CDR3 length: 14 amino acids. V was clipped by 6 bases and J by 7 bases; unmatched bases: 4. Germline CDR1 and CDR2: MNHNS and SASEGT. As DNA, the CDR3 is TGTGCCAGCAGGGGACTAGCGGCAAGCGGGGAGCTGTTTTTT. Translating it yields CASRGLAASGELFF.

The rearrangement links TRBV5-6 to TRBJ1-2; D call uncertain. The CDR3 extends over 11 amino acids. With 4 bases removed from V and 4 bases from J, the gap between germline ends came to 5 bases. Germline V CDR1 and CDR2: SGHDT, YYEEEE. In DNA form, the CDR3 reads TGTGCCAGCAGCCCAGGCTATGGCTACACCTTC. Translation gives CASSPGYGYTF.

The chain recombines TRBV5-4 with TRBJ1-1, with a weak D call TRBD1 (5 bases). CDR3 length equals 13 residues. CDR1 and CDR2 (germline): SGHNT, YYREEE (reference sequence). V was trimmed by 0 bases and J by 9 bases, leaving 12 bases between them. The CDR3 loop reads CASSLGGGLKAFF. Written as DNA, the CDR3 is TGTGCCAGCAGCTTGGGGGGGGGACTGAAAGCTTTCTTT.

V is TRBV11-3 and J is TRBJ2-7; D is unclear. This CDR3 has 13 residues. Germline assignment: CDR1 SGHNT and CDR2 YENEEA. V dropped 5 bases and J dropped 3 bases, with 11 bases sitting between them. The CDR3 loop reads CASSAGQHYEQYV. CDR3 coding DNA: TGTGCCAGCAGCGCCGGCCAGCACTACGAGCAGTACGTC.

The chain recombines TRBV2 with TRBJ2-5; 12 positions match TRBD2. The V and J ends lost 3 bases and 7 bases, in that order; junction bases with no gene match: 6. Per germline, CDR1 SNHLY and CDR2 FYNNEI. The CDR3 has 15 amino acids. Here the CDR3 reads CASSEPSGGVGTQYF. The CDR3 coding sequence is TGTGCCAGCAGTGAGCCTAGCGGGGGGGTCGGGACCCAGTACTTC.

This clone has a single count. J is TRBJ2-7 and V is TRBV4-1; 8 nucleotides line up with TRBD1. V gave up 2 bases and J gave up 4 bases; unmatched junction bases: 7. Per germline, CDR1 MGHRA and CDR2 YSYEKL. CDR3 length equals 15 residues. The CDR3 spells CASSQRTGTGYEQYF. As DNA, the CDR3 is TGCGCCAGCAGCCAACGAACCGGGACAGGTTACGAGCAGTACTTC.

The V gene is TRBV7-9, the J gene TRBJ1-4; 7 positions match TRBD1. The CDR3 has 15 residues. The V segment lost 6 bases and the J segment 7 bases; nucleotides outside the gene matches: 11. CDR1 is SEHNR, CDR2 FQNEAQ, per germline (reference sequence). This CDR3 reads CASSRQGTFGEKLFF. CDR3 bases: TGTGCCAGCAGTCGACAGGGAACATTTGGTGAAAAACTGTTTTTT.

This clone was recorded once. This chain connects TRBV29-1 to TRBJ2-2; D possibly corresponds to TRBD2 (5 bases). CDR1 and CDR2 (germline): SQVTM, ANQGSEA. V was pared by 4 bases and J by 6 bases, with 15 bases between. The CDR3 is made up of 14 amino acids. CDR3 protein: CSVGEGSYPGELFF. Written as DNA, the CDR3 is TGCAGCGTTGGCGAGGGATCTTATCCCGGGGAGCTGTTTTTT.

The V call is TRBV7-3, the J call TRBJ2-1; 9 positions agree with TRBD2. The CDR3 consists of 15 residues. Germline V gene lookup returns CDR1 SGHTA and CDR2 FQGTGA. Trimming cost V 6 bases and J 4 bases; bases outside gene matches: 7. This chain's CDR3 is CASSQGGGAYNEQFF. CDR3 in DNA: TGTGCCAGCAGTCAAGGCGGGGGGGCGTACAATGAGCAGTTCTTC.

The table lists this clone with a few counts. A read error likely explains this, since a far larger clone differs by one base. The CDR3 ends on some other residue instead of the conserved phenylalanine or tryptophan, so this is likely a read error. CDR3 in DNA: TGTGCCAGCAGCTTAACAAATTCTAACTATGGCTACACCGTC. This sequence encodes CASSLTNSNYGYTV. The V gene is TRBV7-2, the J gene TRBJ1-2; D remains unclear. Germline CDR1 is SGHTA and CDR2 is FQGNSA. V lost 2 bases, J lost 0 bases, and 7 bases lay in between. There are 14 residues in the CDR3.

The chain combines TRBV9 with TRBJ1-1, with 9 nucleotides matching TRBD1. In germline, CDR1 is SGDLS, CDR2 YYNGEE. The J segment lost 6 bases and the V segment lost 0 bases, leaving 6 bases of the junction unmatched. The CDR3 has 15 residues. As DNA, the CDR3 is TGTGCCAGCAGCGTAGGGACAGGGGTGGTAGCTGAAGCTTTCTTT. It specifies CASSVGTGVVAEAFF.

The chain recombines TRBV7-2 with TRBJ2-2; no firm D call. The V and J ends lost 5 bases and 6 bases respectively, with 7 bases between them. This CDR3 is built from 12 residues. Germline CDR1 reads SGHTA; CDR2 reads FQGNSA. This CDR3 reads CASSPTAGELFF. DNA for the CDR3: TGTGCCAGCAGCCCTACTGCCGGGGAGCTGTTTTTT. Drawing the rest from reference TRBV7-2 and TRBJ2-2, the complete variable domain is GAGVSQSPSNKVTEKGKDVELRCDPISGHTALYWYRQSLGQGLEFLIYFQGNSAPDKSGLPSDRFSAERTGGSVSTLTIQRTQQEDSAVYLCASSPTAGELFFGEGSRLTVL.

This clone was seen a few times. This rearrangement joins TRBV10-3 to TRBJ1-5; no reliable D call. CDR1 and CDR2 from the germline V gene are ENHRY and SYGVKD. V lost 8 bases, J lost 7 bases, and 15 bases lay in between. CDR3 length: 13 residues. DNA of the CDR3: TGTGCCATCGCGAACGAGGAATGGCAGCCCCAGCATTTT. Its protein is CAIANEEWQPQHF.

V is TRBV6-5 and J is TRBJ1-2; 8 bases are shared with TRBD1. This CDR3 is 14 amino acids long. Germline V lookup: CDR1 MNHEY, CDR2 SVGAGI. J was trimmed by 4 bases and V by 5 bases; bases with no gene match: 6. The CDR3 bases are TGTGCCAGCAGTACATCAGGGGGCGCCTATGGCTACACCTTC. Its translation: CASSTSGGAYGYTF.

The chain recombines TRBV27 with TRBJ2-7; weak D call: TRBD2 (5 bases). This CDR3 spans 18 amino acids. Germline V CDR1 and CDR2: MNHEY, SMNVEV (reference sequence). V was clipped by 5 bases and J by 2 bases, with 25 bases between them. Written as DNA, the CDR3 is TGTGCCAGCAGTCCCCCGCGGGCTAATCAACCCCTTACCTACGAGCAGTACGTC. Translation gives CASSPPRANQPLTYEQYV.

This clone showed up just a few times. V gene TRBV7-2 combines with J gene TRBJ2-1; D possibly corresponds to TRBD2 (6 bases). The V gene's germline CDR1 is SGHTA and CDR2 FQGNSA. The CDR3 is 16 residues long. Trimming shortened V by 6 bases and J by 2 bases, and 17 bases separated the two germline ends. CDR3 nucleotide sequence: TGTGCCAGCAGTTCTAGCCCGGGACTGACCTACAATGAGCAGTTCTTC. It is translated as CASSSSPGLTYNEQFF. The full variable domain, in which reference TRBV7-2 and TRBJ2-1 provide the parts outside the CDR3, is GAGVSQSPSNKVTEKGKDVELRCDPISGHTALYWYRQSLGQGLEFLIYFQGNSAPDKSGLPSDRFSAERTGGSVSTLTIQRTQQEDSAVYLCASSSSPGLTYNEQFFGPGTRLTVL.

This clone was picked up a small number of times. The rearrangement links TRBV29-1 to TRBJ2-5, with D possibly TRBD1 on 5 matching bases. Germline V gives CDR1 SQVTM, CDR2 ANQGSEA. The ends were cut back, 6 bases at V and 4 bases at J, with 15 bases in the middle. The CDR3 totals 13 residues. In DNA form, the CDR3 reads TGCAGCGTCGACCTTGGGGCTTTAGAGACCCAGTACTTC. Protein product: CSVDLGALETQYF.

Regarding this clone: The conserved closing phenylalanine or tryptophan is absent in this CDR3, likely reflecting a read error. The chain links TRBV11-2 to TRBJ1-3; D is ambiguous. There are 15 residues in the CDR3. Germline loops: CDR1 SGHAT, CDR2 FQNNGV. V lost 3 bases to trimming and J lost 0 bases, with 9 bases between them. CDR3 DNA sequence: TGTGCCAGCAGCTTTACGCGGGCCTCTGGAAACACCATATATGTT. It translates to CASSFTRASGNTIYV.

The gene calls are TRBV5-6 and TRBJ1-2; 7 nucleotides line up with TRBD1. The CDR3 length is 14 residues. V gave up 4 bases and J gave up 3 bases; unmatched junction bases: 6. From germline, CDR1 is SGHDT and CDR2 YYEEEE. CDR3 amino acids: CASSIGDRHYGYTF. The CDR3 nucleotides read TGTGCCAGCAGCATAGGGGACAGACACTATGGCTACACCTTC.

The rearrangement links TRBV6-5 to TRBJ1-1; perhaps TRBD1 as D (6 bases). V dropped 5 bases and J dropped 3 bases, with 10 bases sitting between them. Germline CDR1 and CDR2: MNHEY and SVGAGI. CDR3 size: 13 residues. The CDR3 is CASSAQGYTEAFF. Here the CDR3 DNA reads TGTGCCAGCAGTGCACAGGGATACACTGAAGCTTTCTTT.

The rearrangement joins TRBV1 to TRBJ2-4; TRBD2, the table's D call, lacks a check against the DNA. TRBV1 is termed a pseudogene. The CDR3 totals 18 residues. CDR3 region: CTSSQDRGGGLTKNIQYF. The CDR3 region has the DNA TGCACCAGCAGCCAAGATCGCGGGGGGGGCCTGACCAAAAACATTCAGTACTTC.

This clone was detected once. The chain carries TRBV5-6 and TRBJ2-5; D not certain. Germline CDR1 and CDR2: SGHDT and YYEEEE. The CDR3 consists of 14 residues. Between the trimmed V and J ends, which lost 3 bases and 5 bases, there was a span of 14 bases. CDR3 coding DNA: TGTGCCAGCAGCTCACCCAGGATTGGGGAGACCCAGTACTTC. Protein: CASSSPRIGETQYF.

The chain has TRBV12-5 and TRBJ2-5; 8 bases agree with TRBD1. Germline V gives CDR1 LGHNT, CDR2 FRNRAP. The length of the CDR3 is 18 residues. Trimming took 0 bases from V and 1 from J; bases not matched to a gene: 10. The CDR3 sequence: CASGLVKVGTGAQETQYF. The DNA of the CDR3 is TGTGCTAGTGGTTTGGTAAAGGTGGGGACAGGCGCCCAAGAGACCCAGTACTTC.

V and J are TRBV7-3 and TRBJ1-3, with 8 bases lining up with TRBD1. Unmatched junction bases numbered 3, after V lost 0 bases and J lost 2 bases. The CDR3 is made up of 16 amino acids. Germline V gene sequence: CDR1 SGHTA, CDR2 FQGTGA. DNA for the CDR3: TGTGCCAGCAGCTTAACACCGGACAGGGCTGGAAACACCATATATTTT. It specifies CASSLTPDRAGNTIYF.

The chain uses TRBV5-1 and TRBJ2-5, with no clear D. Germline CDR1 SGHRS, CDR2 YFSETQ. Between the trimmed V and J ends, which lost 1 base and 1 base, there was a span of 8 bases. There are 14 residues in the CDR3. DNA of the CDR3: TGCGCCAGCAGCTTGCTTAGCCTCCAAGAGACCCAGTACTTC. This gives the protein CASSLLSLQETQYF. The complete variable domain, with remaining parts taken from reference TRBV5-1 and TRBJ2-5, reads KAGVTQTPRYLIKTRGQQVTLSCSPISGHRSVSWYQQTPGQGLQFLFEYFSETQRNKGNFPGRFSGRQFSNSRSEMNVSTLELGDSALYLCASSLLSLQETQYFGPGTRLLVL.